The 11 T cell receptor beta chains listed next were all sequenced from one sample in a study of blood T cell repertoires in COVID-19. TCRdb keeps only in-frame clones here, not all; method: immunoSEQ multiplex PCR. The sample shows over 150,000 clones, approximately 90% of them seen only once. Sequencing was done on a sample of peripheral blood. These TCRs come from a man in his fifties with acute or convalescent COVID-19.

The CDR3 coding sequence is TGTGCCAGCAGCTCTGGGACAGGGAACACTGAAGCTTTCTTT. As protein: CASSSGTGNTEAFF. The chain joins TRBV9 to TRBJ1-1; 8 bases align to TRBD1. CDR3 length equals 14 residues. The junction had 3 bases not matched to a gene; V was cut back by 4 bases and J by 1 base. CDR1 and CDR2 (germline): SGDLS, YYNGEE. Full variable domain (remainder filled in from reference TRBV9 and TRBJ1-1): DSGVTQTPKHLITATGQRVTLRCSPRSGDLSVYWYQQSLDQGLQFLIQYYNGEERAKGNILERFSAQQFPDLHSELNLSSLELGDSALYFCASSSGTGNTEAFFGQGTRLTVV.

This clone has just one count. The chain couples TRBV7-6 to TRBJ1-5; D is perhaps TRBD1 (6 bases). Germline V gives CDR1 SGHVS, CDR2 FNYEAQ. The length of the CDR3 is 17 residues. V was shortened by 5 bases and J by 5 bases, with 22 bases between the two germline ends. The chain's CDR3 is CASSPDNLGANYQPQHF. Written as DNA, the CDR3 is TGTGCCAGCAGCCCCGATAATTTGGGGGCCAATTATCAGCCCCAGCATTTT. Combining the CDR3 with reference TRBV7-6 and TRBJ1-5 gives the whole variable domain GAGVSQSPRYKVTKRGQDVALRCDPISGHVSLYWYRQALGQGPEFLTYFNYEAQQDKSGLPNDRFSAERPEGSISTLTIQRTEQRDSAMYRCASSPDNLGANYQPQHFGDGTRLSIL.

This chain connects TRBV5-1 to TRBJ1-2; D perhaps matches TRBD1 (5 bases). Germline V lookup: CDR1 SGHRS, CDR2 YFSETQ. V lost 6 bases, J lost 4 bases, and 16 bases lay in between. The CDR3 loop spans 14 amino acids. The CDR3 DNA follows: TGCGCCAGCAACAGTGGGGCTGGTGTCTATGGCTACACCTTC. Amino acid sequence: CASNSGAGVYGYTF.

The gene calls are TRBV9 and TRBJ1-4; 12 bases align to TRBD1. The trim removed 4 bases at V and 8 bases at J, leaving 6 bases unmatched. The CDR3 contains 15 residues. In germline, CDR1 is SGDLS, CDR2 YYNGEE. The CDR3 protein is CASSYSGTGGEKLFF. The CDR3 DNA follows: TGTGCCAGCAGCTACTCCGGGACAGGGGGCGAAAAACTGTTTTTT.

The chain carries TRBV10-3 and TRBJ1-3, with D perhaps TRBD1 (6 bases). The CDR3 sequence is 15 residues long. V lost 3 bases and J lost 0, with 9 bases in between. Germline loops: CDR1 ENHRY, CDR2 SYGVKD. The CDR3 sequence is CAISDGQSSGNTIYF. CDR3 nucleotide sequence: TGTGCCATCAGTGACGGACAGAGCTCTGGAAACACCATATATTTT.

Written as DNA, the CDR3 is TGCGCGGGCCCCAGGAGGCCGCGGGAGCAGTACGTC. It encodes CAGPRRPREQYV. The genes are TRBV10-1 and TRBJ2-7; perhaps TRBD2 as D (5 bases). The CDR3 spans 12 residues. In germline, CDR1 is WNHNN, CDR2 SYGVQD (reference sequence).

The chain links TRBV4-1 to TRBJ2-1, with TRBD2 identical over 11 bases. Per the germline V gene, CDR1 is MGHRA and CDR2 is YSYEKL. The CDR3 has 16 residues. The junction had 5 bases not matched to a gene; V was cut back by 2 bases and J by 5 bases. Here the CDR3 DNA reads TGCGCCAGCAGCCAACTACTAGCGGGGGTTGACAATGAGCAGTTCTTC. Its protein product is CASSQLLAGVDNEQFF.

The CDR3 loop is CSASGGPWNQPQHF. The CDR3 coding sequence is TGCAGTGCTAGTGGAGGGCCTTGGAATCAGCCCCAGCATTTT. V and J are TRBV20-1 and TRBJ1-5; D remains ambiguous. This CDR3 has 14 residues. Germline CDR1 reads DFQATT; CDR2 reads SNEGSKA (reference sequence). V dropped 3 bases and J dropped 4 bases, with 13 bases sitting between them.

The gene calls are TRBV27 and TRBJ2-2; TRBD2 agrees at 10 bases. Trimming cost V 0 bases and J 3 bases; bases outside gene matches: 7. This CDR3 is 18 amino acids long. Looked up from germline, CDR1 is MNHEY and CDR2 is SMNVEV (reference sequence). The CDR3: CASSLSWLAGEYTGELFF. CDR3 DNA: TGTGCCAGCAGTTTATCGTGGCTAGCGGGAGAGTACACCGGGGAGCTGTTTTTT.

The chain links TRBV15 to TRBJ2-2; 7 bases map to TRBD2. Losses at the gene ends were 8 bases for V and 0 bases for J; bases not matched to a gene: 6. This CDR3 region has 15 residues. The V gene's germline CDR1 is LNHNV and CDR2 YYDKDF (reference sequence). This CDR3 is CATPAGETNTGELFF. Written as DNA, the CDR3 is TGTGCCACCCCGGCGGGAGAAACGAACACCGGGGAGCTGTTTTTT.

The chain carries TRBV28 and TRBJ1-2, with 11 positions matching TRBD1. With 5 bases clipped from V and 6 bases from J, the junction kept 5 bases outside the gene matches. The CDR3 length is 14 residues. Germline V gene data show CDR1 as MDHEN and CDR2 as SYDVKM. DNA for the CDR3: TGTGCCAGCAGTCCTGGACAGGGGGCGCATGGCTACACCTTC. It yields the protein CASSPGQGAHGYTF.